Shown below are 7 T cell receptor beta chains from a single sample sequenced in a study of blood T cell repertoires in COVID-19. The protocol was immunoSEQ multiplex PCR, while the TCRdb copy is restricted to in-frame clones and leaves out a portion. The sample has approximately 210,000 clones, about four fifths seen once. The sequenced sample consisted of PBMCs or T cells enriched from blood (not recorded which). The receptor set was obtained from a woman aged 55 to 70 who had recovered from COVID-19.

The V gene is TRBV9, the J gene TRBJ1-2, with 8 bases matching TRBD1. The trim removed 0 bases at V and 8 bases at J, leaving 9 bases unmatched. CDR1 is SGDLS and CDR2 is YYNGEE in the germline V gene. This CDR3 region has 15 residues. The CDR3 DNA is TGTGCCAGCAGCGTAGTCCCAGGGGGCGCTGAAGGCTACACCTTC. It yields the protein CASSVVPGGAEGYTF.

V usage is TRBV6-1 and J usage is TRBJ2-7, with TRBD2 matching over 7 bases. The germline V gene encodes CDR1 MNHNS and CDR2 SASEGT. The CDR3 runs to 17 residues. J lost 2 bases, V lost 0 bases, and 10 bases had no gene match. The CDR3 nucleotides read TGTGCCAGCAGTGAAGCGCATCAAGCGGGATTCCCCTACGAGCAGTACTTC. It yields the protein CASSEAHQAGFPYEQYF.

This clone was seen a single time. This chain uses TRBV20-1 with TRBJ2-1; TRBD1 is a possible D gene (5 bases). Trimming took 5 bases from V and 10 from J, leaving 9 bases between them. Germline loops: CDR1 DFQATT, CDR2 SNEGSKA (reference sequence). The CDR3 totals 10 residues. CDR3 sequence (DNA): TGCAGTGCTGCTTCAGGGGAGCAGTTCTTC. Amino acids: CSAASGEQFF.

The gene calls are TRBV24-1 and TRBJ2-5, with D tentatively TRBD1 (9 bases). The germline V gene has CDR1 KGHDR and CDR2 SFDVKD. Trimming removed 5 bases from V and 4 bases from J, with 16 bases in between. The CDR3 has 15 amino acids. The CDR3 coding sequence is TGTGCCACCAGTGTACAGGGGGCGGGAGGAGAGACCCAGTACTTC. It is translated as CATSVQGAGGETQYF.

V and J are TRBV2 and TRBJ2-1, with 7 positions matching TRBD2. From germline, CDR1 is SNHLY and CDR2 FYNNEI. J gave up 5 bases and V 8 bases, and 15 bases lay outside the gene matches. The CDR3 is 16 amino acids. This CDR3 is CASVAGVGVSNNEQFF. CDR3 coding DNA: TGTGCCAGCGTGGCGGGAGTGGGGGTGTCCAACAATGAGCAGTTCTTC.

The chain is built from TRBV7-2 and TRBJ1-5, with no clear D. The CDR3 contains 15 residues. Germline V gene sequence: CDR1 SGHTA, CDR2 FQGNSA. V lost 0 bases and J lost 8, with 14 bases in between. CDR3: CASSLAYGDGKPQHF. In DNA, the CDR3 is TGTGCCAGCAGCTTAGCCTACGGTGATGGTAAGCCCCAGCATTTT.

The chain joins TRBV29-1 to TRBJ1-5; D is unresolved. This CDR3 spans 13 amino acids. CDR1 is SQVTM and CDR2 is ANQGSEA in the germline V gene. V dropped 5 bases and J dropped 7 bases, with 15 bases sitting between them. CDR3 sequence (DNA): TGCAGCGTTATCGCCGGGGTAGGCCAGCCCCAGCATTTT. Encoded protein: CSVIAGVGQPQHF.